One and the same sample provided the 23 T cell receptor beta chains below, sequenced in a study of cytomegalovirus exposure and HLA in healthy donors (dated by TCRdb to about 2017). The library was prepared using the immunoSEQ multiplex PCR assay. A mixture of 60 forward primers for TCR Vbeta segments and 13 reverse primers for TCR Jbeta segments was used in the multiplex PCR. TCRdb mirrors the immuneACCESS table, restricted to in-frame sequences. Some clones are absent from its copies; in checked studies, under half trace to an unresolved V gene, and the reason for the others is unknown. Within this sample are about 160,000 clones, with roughly 79% of them counted one time only. Around a tenth of the sample lies in the top ten. Sequencing input: PBMCs. The receptors here all came from a man aged 18 to 30 in good health and CMV-seropositive.

The gene calls are TRBV15 and TRBJ2-1; TRBD2 aligns across 7 bases. The CDR3 runs to 17 residues. V lost 0 bases, J lost 3 bases, and 8 bases stayed unmatched. Germline assignment: CDR1 LNHNV and CDR2 YYDKDF (reference sequence). The CDR3 is CATSRDRPSGHYNEQFF. DNA of the CDR3: TGTGCCACCAGCAGAGATCGGCCTAGCGGACACTACAATGAGCAGTTCTTC. The whole variable domain, filled in from reference TRBV15 and TRBJ2-1, reads DAMVIQNPRYQVTQFGKPVTLSCSQTLNHNVMYWYQQKSSQAPKLLFHYYDKDFNNEADTPDNFQSRRPNTSFCFLDIRSPGLGDTAMYLCATSRDRPSGHYNEQFFGPGTRLTVL.

This clone has only a few counts. Since the CDR3 does not end with the conserved phenylalanine or tryptophan, this likely comes from a read error. The gene calls are TRBV6-5 and TRBJ1-6; D is possibly TRBD1 (6 bases). In germline, CDR1 is MNHEY, CDR2 SVGAGI. CDR3 length: 15 residues. V lost 8 bases to trimming and J lost 9 bases, with 20 bases between them. CDR3 loop: CASSSGPGHSSPLHL. In DNA form, the CDR3 reads TGTGCCAGCTCTTCCGGGCCGGGACATTCTTCACCCCTCCACCTT.

For this clone: Because the CDR3 is missing its conserved closing phenylalanine or tryptophan, this is likely a read error. The DNA is omitted, as the CDR3 cannot be located on it reliably, and the CDR3 follows TCRdb's listing. V usage is TRBV12-5 and J usage is TRBJ2-3; the table's D call, TRBD2, was not checked against the DNA. The CDR3 has 8 residues if both end residues are counted. Germline loops: CDR1 LGHNT, CDR2 FRNRAP. The CDR3 region is CASGSAPI.

This clone has only a few counts. The chain joins TRBV7-9 to TRBJ1-2; 7 bases line up with TRBD1. In germline, CDR1 is SEHNR, CDR2 FQNEAQ (reference sequence). This CDR3 comprises 13 residues. Losses at the gene ends were 8 bases for V and 5 bases for J; bases not matched to a gene: 8. CDR3 sequence: CASGGTEHYGYTF. In DNA form, the CDR3 reads TGTGCCAGCGGCGGGACAGAGCATTATGGCTACACCTTC.

In its sample, this clone was seen once. This chain uses TRBV4-1 with TRBJ2-7; a possible D gene is TRBD2 (5 bases). V was cut by 0 bases and J by 0 bases, with 15 bases left in between. CDR3 length equals 17 residues. Germline CDR1 reads MGHRA; CDR2 reads YSYEKL. Here the CDR3 DNA reads TGCGCCAGCAGCCAAGATCGGGATGGGGTTCACTCCTACGAGCAGTACTTC. Residues: CASSQDRDGVHSYEQYF.

This rearrangement joins TRBV9 to TRBJ1-2; 9 bases match TRBD1. This CDR3 has 14 amino acids. The ends lost 1 base at V and 4 bases at J; junction bases unmatched: 2. The V gene's germline CDR1 is SGDLS and CDR2 YYNGEE. This chain's CDR3 is CASSVTGGSYGYTF. CDR3 nucleotide sequence: TGTGCCAGCAGCGTAACAGGGGGCAGCTATGGCTACACCTTC.

The V gene is TRBV2, the J gene TRBJ1-5, with TRBD1 as a possible D gene (6 bases). Germline V gene data show CDR1 as SNHLY and CDR2 as FYNNEI. The CDR3 is 14 amino acids. V was cut by 8 bases and J by 3 bases, with 14 bases left in between. For the CDR3, the DNA is TGTGCCAGCGAATCCGACAGGTACAATCAGCCCCAGCATTTT. Protein product: CASESDRYNQPQHF.

The J gene is TRBJ2-3, the V gene TRBV6-1, with a tentative D call TRBD2 (5 bases). The CDR3 covers 15 residues. The V and J ends lost 0 bases and 4 bases respectively, with 11 bases between them. Per the germline V gene, CDR1 is MNHNS and CDR2 is SASEGT. The CDR3 DNA follows: TGTGCCAGCAGTGAAGCTCTAGTGGGAGCAGATACGCAGTATTTT. Its translation: CASSEALVGADTQYF.

The J gene is TRBJ1-1, the V gene TRBV6-1; D not resolved. Trimming cost V 7 bases and J 0 bases, with 9 bases left between them. The CDR3 spans 13 residues. CDR1 and CDR2 from the germline V gene are MNHNS and SASEGT. As DNA, the CDR3 is TGTGCCAGCACGGAGATTTTGAACACTGAAGCTTTCTTT. It translates to CASTEILNTEAFF.

V usage is TRBV19 and J usage is TRBJ1-4, with 11 bases that match TRBD1. Trimming at V came to 2 bases and at J to 8 bases, leaving 4 bases not matched to a gene. CDR1 and CDR2 (germline): LNHDA, SQIVND (reference sequence). The CDR3 runs to 15 residues. The CDR3 region is CASSILGQGEEKLFF. As DNA, the CDR3 is TGTGCCAGTAGTATATTGGGACAGGGGGAAGAAAAACTGTTTTTT.

The table lists this clone with a few counts. The chain employs TRBV4-2 and TRBJ1-4, with a tentative D call TRBD1 (6 bases). This CDR3 has 15 residues. The germline V gene has CDR1 LGHNA and CDR2 YNFKEQ. V was cut by 1 base and J by 8 bases, with 14 bases left in between. DNA of the CDR3: TGTGCCAGCAGCCAAGGCAGGGGAAGAGGGGAAAAACTGTTTTTT. It translates to CASSQGRGRGEKLFF.

The V call is TRBV5-5, the J call TRBJ2-7; the D is unclear. With 1 base removed from V and 3 bases from J, the gap between germline ends came to 11 bases. CDR3 length: 14 amino acids. From germline, CDR1 is SGHKS and CDR2 YYEKEE (reference sequence). The CDR3 DNA follows: TGTGCCAGCAGCTTGAGTGGCGGAAACTACGAGCAGTACTTC. Protein sequence: CASSLSGGNYEQYF.

J is TRBJ1-2 and V is TRBV28, with D uncertain. V lost 11 bases and J 4 bases, leaving 17 bases between the germline ends. CDR3 length equals 13 residues. Per the germline V gene, CDR1 is MDHEN and CDR2 is SYDVKM. CDR3 protein: CAVCDKAPYGYTF. CDR3 nucleotide sequence: TGTGCCGTATGTGACAAGGCGCCCTATGGCTACACCTTC.

The chain uses TRBV6-5 and TRBJ1-4, with TRBD1 matching over 8 bases. V shed 6 bases, J shed 8 bases, and the junction held 5 bases outside the gene matches. From germline, CDR1 is MNHEY and CDR2 SVGAGI. The CDR3 totals 13 residues. CDR3 protein: CASRPDREEKLFF. The CDR3 coding sequence is TGTGCCAGCAGGCCGGACAGGGAAGAAAAACTGTTTTTT.

The rearrangement uses TRBV11-3 and TRBJ1-6; D unclear. Per germline, CDR1 SGHNT and CDR2 YENEEA. The V end lost 1 base, the J end lost 8 bases, and 6 bases lay between the germline ends. The CDR3 loop spans 13 amino acids. As DNA, the CDR3 is TGTGCCAGCAGCTTAGTTCGGGATTCACCCCTCCACTTT. Its translation is CASSLVRDSPLHF.

This clone has more than one count but fewer than ten. V and J are TRBV29-1 and TRBJ2-1; 11 nucleotides agree with TRBD2. Germline V gene lookup returns CDR1 SQVTM and CDR2 ANQGSEA. J was trimmed by 3 bases and V by 6 bases; bases with no gene match: 4. The CDR3 runs 14 residues. DNA for the CDR3: TGCAGCGTCGCCGGGACTAGCGGCTACAATGAGCAGTTCTTC. It encodes CSVAGTSGYNEQFF.

The table lists this clone with a few counts. The rearrangement joins TRBV19 to TRBJ2-7; tentative D call: TRBD2 (5 bases). This CDR3 comprises 14 residues. Germline V gives CDR1 LNHDA, CDR2 SQIVND (reference sequence). V was trimmed by 2 bases and J by 2 bases, leaving 10 bases between them. The CDR3 loop reads CASSIRGITYEQYF. The CDR3 region has the DNA TGTGCCAGTAGTATACGAGGGATCACCTACGAGCAGTACTTC.

J is TRBJ2-5 and V is TRBV5-6; D perhaps matches TRBD2 (6 bases). The CDR3 has 15 residues. The ends were cut back, 2 bases at V and 4 bases at J, with 15 bases in the middle. Germline V lookup: CDR1 SGHDT, CDR2 YYEEEE. As DNA, the CDR3 is TGTGCCAGCAGCTTCGGCGATATGGGGGGAGAGACCCAGTACTTC. This gives the protein CASSFGDMGGETQYF.

V gene TRBV5-1 combines with J gene TRBJ2-2, with no clear D. This CDR3 comprises 16 residues. The V end was cut by 0 bases, the J end by 1 base, with 10 bases between. Germline values: CDR1 SGHRS, CDR2 YFSETQ. The CDR3 loop is CASSLGGTLNTGELFF. The CDR3 DNA sequence: TGCGCCAGCAGCTTGGGCGGCACCTTGAACACCGGGGAGCTGTTTTTT.

Concerning this clone: The CDR3 does not end in the conserved phenylalanine or tryptophan, so this is likely a read error. The V and J genes are TRBV7-2 and TRBJ1-6, with TRBD1 as a possible D gene (6 bases). V lost 2 bases and J 10 bases, leaving 15 bases between the germline ends. Germline V gene lookup returns CDR1 SGHTA and CDR2 FQGNSA. The length of the CDR3 is 15 residues. The CDR3 DNA is TGTGCCAGCAGCTTACTGCCCAGGGGCCAGTCACCCCTCCACCTT. Residues: CASSLLPRGQSPLHL.

The J gene is TRBJ2-1, the V gene TRBV5-1, with D possibly being TRBD2 (5 bases). V gave up 1 base and J gave up 12 bases, with 20 bases separating them. Per germline, CDR1 SGHRS and CDR2 YFSETQ. The CDR3 runs to 15 residues. CDR3 amino acids: CASSLLSSGREGQFF. The CDR3 DNA follows: TGCGCCAGCAGCTTGTTGTCGTCTGGACGTGAGGGGCAGTTCTTC.

The chain recombines TRBV9 with TRBJ2-2; 8 bases align to TRBD1. The V gene end was trimmed by 0 bases and the J gene end by 5 bases; junction bases not matched to a gene: 6. Germline CDR1 and CDR2: SGDLS and YYNGEE. The CDR3 is made up of 16 amino acids. The DNA for the CDR3 is TGTGCCAGCAGCGTAGAGGGGACAGGAGGGACCGGGGAGCTGTTTTTT. It encodes CASSVEGTGGTGELFF.

This clone has just one count. The V and J genes are TRBV4-1 and TRBJ2-2; D may be TRBD2 (6 bases). Trimming removed 4 bases at V and 5 bases at J, with 11 bases between. This CDR3 is built from 14 residues. Germline CDR1 and CDR2: MGHRA and YSYEKL. The CDR3 is CASSRGVETGELFF. The CDR3, as DNA: TGCGCCAGCAGCCGGGGGGTAGAGACCGGGGAGCTGTTTTTT.